This TCR beta chain was identified during a study of cytomegalovirus exposure and HLA in healthy donors. Study overall: Later analysis reported that the approximately 120 validation repertoires shared the platform of the 500 to 750 first-cohort repertoires.

Produced via immunoSEQ multiplex PCR; TCRdb's table is partial and in-frame only. This table has roughly 70,000 clones, 94% appearing once. This CDR3 contains 15 residues. Germline CDR1 reads MDHEN; CDR2 reads SYDVKM. V gave up 6 bases and J gave up 4 bases, with 18 bases separating them. The receptor was isolated from a man younger than 35 in good health and CMV-seropositive. The V and J genes are TRBV28 and TRBJ1-1; the D gene is possibly TRBD1 (6 bases). Source material: PBMCs. Here the CDR3 reads CASRTIQGEFTEAFF. In DNA, the CDR3 is TGTGCCAGCAGAACAATACAGGGCGAGTTCACTGAAGCTTTCTTT. Filled out from reference TRBV28 and TRBJ1-1, the complete variable domain reads DVKVTQSSRYLVKRTGEKVFLECVQDMDHENMFWYRQDPGLGLRLIYFSYDVKMKEKGDIPEGYSVSREKKERFSLILESASTNQTSMYLCASRTIQGEFTEAFFGQGTRLTVV.